The TCR beta chain described here comes from a study of blood T cells in healthy people across ages. V shed 0 bases and J shed 2 bases, with 9 bases lying between them. CDR3 length equals 14 residues. CDR1 is SGHRS, CDR2 YFSETQ, per germline. Primers used in a second PCR of about 6 to 11 cycles were a sample-barcoded 5' primer and a J-beta primer mix. A single record per CDR3 protein comes from TCRdb applying MiXCR to the 5' RACE reads. The sample records fewer than 2 million distinct CDR3 sequences, 39% being singletons. The rearrangement uses TRBV5-1 and TRBJ2-7; D is unclear. Sequencing used blood. This sequence originates from a human donor in good health. Written as DNA, the CDR3 is TGCGCCAGCAGCTTGGTTTCCGTTACCTACGAGCAGTACTTC. Translating it yields CASSLVSVTYEQYF.